This TCR beta chain was captured in a study of T cell repertoires in cytomegalovirus infection. Study in general: Shared public TCR beta signatures pointed to both CMV infection and a matching HLA type. Study results and caveats: Cumulative frequency (of public TCR beta family members) identified carriers of CMV plus the relevant HLA. Ex vivo responses were dominated by HLA-C-restricted CMV-specific TCR beta clonotypes.

As concerns this clonotype: The antigen remains unidentified.

V was shortened by 6 bases and J by 3 bases, with 10 bases between the two germline ends. The V gene's germline CDR1 is MNHEY and CDR2 SVGEGT. CDR3 size: 13 residues. One entry per CDR3 protein, called by TCRdb with MiXCR from the reads. Of 400,000 or so distinct CDR3 sequences in the sample, about 33% were seen once. The rearrangement uses TRBV6-2 or TRBV6-3 and TRBJ2-3; D is undetermined. Sequencing was performed on PBMCs. This TCR was recovered from a human donor in good health (CMV status not recorded). Some clones in this sample may be carry-over from other donors' samples. This CDR3 reads CASSSTYTDTQYF. CDR3 coding DNA: TGTGCCAGCAGCTCTACTTATACAGATACGCAGTATTTT.